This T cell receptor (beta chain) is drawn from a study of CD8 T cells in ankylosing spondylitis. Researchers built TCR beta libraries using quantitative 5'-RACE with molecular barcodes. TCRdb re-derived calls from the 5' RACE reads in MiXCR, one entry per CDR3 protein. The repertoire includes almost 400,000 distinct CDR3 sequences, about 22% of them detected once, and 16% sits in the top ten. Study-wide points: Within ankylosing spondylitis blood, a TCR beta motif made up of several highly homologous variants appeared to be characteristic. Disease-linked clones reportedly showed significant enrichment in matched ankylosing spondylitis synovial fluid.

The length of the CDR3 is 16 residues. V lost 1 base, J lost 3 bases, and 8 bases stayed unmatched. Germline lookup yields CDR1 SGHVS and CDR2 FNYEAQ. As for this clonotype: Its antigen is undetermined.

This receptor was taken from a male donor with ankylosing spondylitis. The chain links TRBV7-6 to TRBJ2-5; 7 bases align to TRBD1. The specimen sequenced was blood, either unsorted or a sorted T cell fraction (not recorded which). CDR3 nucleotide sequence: TGTGCCAGCAGCTTAGGAGACAGGGAACGTAAAGAGACCCAGTACTTC. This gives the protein CASSLGDRERKETQYF. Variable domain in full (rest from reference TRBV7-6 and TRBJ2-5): GAGVSQSPRYKVTKRGQDVALRCDPISGHVSLYWYRQALGQGPEFLTYFNYEAQQDKSGLPNDRFSAERPEGSISTLTIQRTEQRDSAMYRCASSLGDRERKETQYFGPGTRLLVL.